These T cell receptor beta chains were read from a single sample in a study of shared clonotypes between healthy human individuals. Profiled with immunoSEQ multiplex PCR; TCRdb holds only in-frame clones, not every one. The table shows around 500,000 clones, with roughly 83% occurring only once. Sequencing used PBMCs. The origin of the receptors is a middle-aged woman in good health. Some clones in this sample may be carry-over from other donors' samples. CDR3s include the opening cysteine and the closing phenylalanine or tryptophan. The D gene is left open where the match is weak. Clone size is stated in some rows and not others, as once, few, many or a class when expanded.

v_call	j_call	d_call	clone_size	cdr3_nt	cdr3_aa
TRBV7-2	TRBJ2-7	NA	NA	TGTGCCAGCAGCTGGGCCCCCGCGGGGAACCCCTACGAGCAGTACTTC	CASSWAPAGNPYEQYF
TRBV2	TRBJ2-7	NA	NA	TGTGCCAGCAGTACAGCGTACGAGCAGTACTTC	CASSTAYEQYF
TRBV15	TRBJ2-7	NA	once	TGTGCCACCAGCAGAGATGTAGGGAAGTACGAGCAGTACTTC	CATSRDVGKYEQYF
TRBV28	TRBJ2-1	NA	few	TGTGCCAGCAGATTTATATTTAGTTCCTCCTCCGGGGCAAGCTCCTACAATGAGCAGTTCTTC	CASRFIFSSSSGASSYNEQFF
TRBV18	TRBJ2-5	NA	NA	TGTGCCAGCTCACCAGGGACGCAAGAGACCCAGTACTTC	CASSPGTQETQYF
TRBV27	TRBJ2-1	TRBD2	NA	TGTGCCAGCAGTGGAGCGGGGAGCTCCTACAATGAGCAGTTCTTC	CASSGAGSSYNEQFF
TRBV10-3	TRBJ1-2	NA	few	TGTGCCATCAGTGGCGGAGGTTCCAACTATGGCTACACCTTC	CAISGGGSNYGYTF
TRBV4-1	TRBJ1-1	NA	NA	TGCGCCAGCAGCCCCCCTAGGGGCACTGAAGCTTTCTTT	CASSPPRGTEAFF
TRBV6-1	TRBJ1-4	NA	once	TGTGCCAGCCGGTACGAGACGGCTAATGAAAAACTGTTTTTT	CASRYETANEKLFF
TRBV4-2	TRBJ2-3	NA	NA	TGTGCCAGCAGCCAAGTGCTTTCCCCCACAGATACGCAGTATTTT	CASSQVLSPTDTQYF
TRBV4-1	TRBJ2-1	TRBD1	NA	TGCGCCAGCAGCCCGGGCGTCGGGACAGGAGGGCGGCACAATGAGCAGTTCTTC	CASSPGVGTGGRHNEQFF
TRBV28	TRBJ1-3	TRBD1	NA	TGTGCCAGCAGTGGACAGGGGCTATCCATCGGAAACACCATATATTTT	CASSGQGLSIGNTIYF
TRBV4-3	TRBJ2-2	TRBD2	NA	TGCGCCAGCAGCCAAGATATGCCGGGAGGGCCGACCGGGGAGCTGTTTTTT	CASSQDMPGGPTGELFF
TRBV29-1	TRBJ2-4	NA	NA	TGCAGCGTTGAAAGTCCCGGCTCGTACATTCAGTACTTC	CSVESPGSYIQYF
TRBV7-2	TRBJ1-1	NA	NA	TGTGCCAGCAGCTTAGCGAGGGCAGGGTCGACTGAAGCTTTCTTT	CASSLARAGSTEAFF
TRBV7-3	TRBJ1-3	NA	NA	TGTGCCAGCAGCCCAACGGGCTCCGGAAACACCATATATTTT	CASSPTGSGNTIYF
TRBV4-2	TRBJ1-1	TRBD1	few	TGTGCCAGCAGCCAAGAACGGGATTTGACAGGGGAGAACACTGAAGCTTTCTTT	CASSQERDLTGENTEAFF
TRBV28	TRBJ2-3	NA	NA	TGTGCCAGCAGTCCTTACAGGGCGGGAAGCACAGATACGCAGTATTTT	CASSPYRAGSTDTQYF
TRBV11-3	TRBJ1-1	TRBD1	once	TGTGCCAGCAGCTCCCACGGACAGGGGGCGGGTGAAGCTTTCTTT	CASSSHGQGAGEAFF
TRBV30	TRBJ1-1	NA	NA	TGTGCCTGGAGTGGGGATGTAAAGGGGTCGGACACTGAAGCTTTCTTT	CAWSGDVKGSDTEAFF
TRBV7-9	TRBJ2-1	NA	NA	TGTGCCAGCAGCTCGCCCCAAGGGGGTTCCTACAATGAGCAGTTCTTC	CASSSPQGGSYNEQFF
TRBV9	TRBJ2-3	TRBD2	NA	TGTGCCAGCAGCGTAGGGACCGTAGCGGGAGGGGGAGATACGCAGTATTTT	CASSVGTVAGGGDTQYF
TRBV7-9	TRBJ2-1	NA	NA	TGTGCCAGCAGCCCTATTAATAGCCCCTACAATGAGCAGTTCTTC	CASSPINSPYNEQFF
TRBV9	TRBJ2-3	NA	NA	TGTGCCAGCAGCGTTCGGGTTGGCGCAGATACGCAGTATTTT	CASSVRVGADTQYF
TRBV29-1	TRBJ2-7	TRBD2	once	TGCAGCGTCAACGGGGGGGGGACGTACTCCTACGAGCAGTACTTC	CSVNGGGTYSYEQYF
TRBV6-5	TRBJ2-7	TRBD2	NA	TGTGCCAGCAGTTCGCTAGCGGGACCGAGCTCCTACGAGCAGTACTTC	CASSSLAGPSSYEQYF
TRBV11-2	TRBJ2-7	TRBD2	NA	TGTGCCAGCAGCTTATCAACTAGCGGGAGTAACGAGCAGTACTTC	CASSLSTSGSNEQYF
TRBV2	TRBJ2-1	NA	NA	TGTGCCAGCGGGACCACCGGTAGGAATGAGCAGTTCTTC	CASGTTGRNEQFF
TRBV11-3	TRBJ1-1	NA	NA	TGTGCCAGCAGCTTTAGGGAAAACACTGAAGCTTTCTTT	CASSFRENTEAFF
TRBV5-1	TRBJ1-2	TRBD1	NA	TGCGCCAGCAGCTTAGGACAGGTCTATGGCTACACCTTC	CASSLGQVYGYTF
TRBV2	TRBJ1-2	NA	NA	TGTGCCAGCAGTGAAGAAGGGGTGAGGGGGTATGGCTACACCTTC	CASSEEGVRGYGYTF
TRBV27	TRBJ2-5	NA	NA	TGTGCCAGCACTAGGTTCGGGGCAGTTCAAGAGACCCAGTACTTC	CASTRFGAVQETQYF
TRBV6-5	TRBJ1-2	NA	NA	TGTGCCAGCAGTCGGGATGGGAGTAGGGGCTACACCTTC	CASSRDGSRGYTF
TRBV5-8	TRBJ2-7	NA	NA	TGTGCCAGCAGCTTCCGTCCGGGGTACGAGCAGTACTTC	CASSFRPGYEQYF
TRBV4-2	TRBJ1-6	NA	NA	TGTGCCAGCAGCCAAGAAGGGGACGGGTCACCCCTCCACTTT	CASSQEGDGSPLHF
TRBV19	TRBJ1-5	NA	NA	TGTGCCAGTAGTATTGTTAACAATCAGCCCCAGCATTTT	CASSIVNNQPQHF
TRBV27	TRBJ1-1	TRBD1	NA	TGTGCCAGCAGTTTGACGCACAGGGGAGCTTTCTTT	CASSLTHRGAFF
TRBV18	TRBJ1-1	NA	NA	TGTGCCAGCTCACCCTCCATAGACACTGAAGCTTTCTTT	CASSPSIDTEAFF
TRBV2	TRBJ2-5	NA	once	TGTGCCAGCAGACGGGACGTTATGACCCAGTACTTC	CASRRDVMTQYF
TRBV5-1	TRBJ2-5	TRBD2	NA	TGCGCCAGCAGTAGCGGGAGTGGACAAGAGACCCAGTACTTC	CASSSGSGQETQYF
TRBV25-1	TRBJ1-4	NA	NA	TGTGCCAGCAGTGAATATTCCGGGGGGGGTGAAAAACTGTTTTTT	CASSEYSGGGEKLFF